These T cell receptor beta chains were read from a single sample in a study of blood T cells in healthy people across ages. One entry per CDR3 protein, called by TCRdb with MiXCR from the 5' RACE reads. Among about 830,000 distinct CDR3 sequences, more than 45% were seen once, and the ten largest hold 20% to 25%. The specimen was blood. Receptors were obtained from a man aged 25 to 45 in good health. The conserved cysteine and the conserved F or W are not part of the CDR3 here. D genes are given only for firm matches.

V	J	length	D	CDR3
TRBV3-1	-	13	TRBD2	ASSQVSSGALEQY
TRBV9	TRBJ1-4	11	TRBD1	ASSVRTGEKLF
TRBV7-2	TRBJ2-1	14	TRBD2	ASSSGLAGLGDEQF
TRBV2	TRBJ2-5	12	-	ASYGPSAGETQY
TRBV20-1	TRBJ1-2	6	-	SASGFT
TRBV20-1	TRBJ1-5	12	-	SARDLISNQPQH
TRBV2	TRBJ2-3	9	TRBD2	ASTLADTQY
TRBV14	TRBJ2-7	14	-	ASSQRTGTGAYEQY
TRBV5-6	TRBJ1-1	13	-	ASTLRGPMNTEAF
TRBV12-3/TRBV12-4	TRBJ2-4	13	-	ASSTARIAKNIQY
TRBV20-1	TRBJ2-7	14	-	SARDDLADLSYEQY
TRBV29-1	TRBJ1-2	12	TRBD1	SVAQGASNYGYT
TRBV6-6	TRBJ2-3	11	-	ASSHGGSDTQY
TRBV20-1	TRBJ2-7	12	TRBD1	SAKPGQGTYEQY
TRBV20-1	TRBJ2-7	12	TRBD1	SATPGTGAYEQY
TRBV5-6	TRBJ2-1	11	-	ASSRKGVGEQF
TRBV12-3/TRBV12-4	TRBJ1-2	9	TRBD1	AVQGARGYT
TRBV10-3	TRBJ1-1	14	-	AINSALGRGAPEAF
TRBV7-2	TRBJ2-1	13	TRBD2	ASSLIAGFYNEQF
TRBV7-9	TRBJ2-5	13	TRBD2	ANSARGGGYNEQY
TRBV29-1	TRBJ2-7	11	TRBD1	SVAAGTVYEQY
TRBV5-1	TRBJ1-2	12	-	ASSWTQGARGYT
TRBV6-6	TRBJ2-5	10	-	ASSSPPETQY
TRBV6-4	TRBJ1-2	9	-	ASSDSLGYT
TRBV20-1	TRBJ1-5	12	TRBD1	SARTGGGNQPQH
TRBV20-1	-	10	-	SASRDNYEQY
TRBV7-2	-	16	TRBD2	ASSLSVAGALSSYEQY
TRBV29-1	TRBJ2-5	12	TRBD1	SARTGEAGETQY
TRBV27	TRBJ2-7	14	TRBD1	ASSLSGTGTSLEQY
TRBV30	TRBJ1-2	10	-	AWSLTNYGYT
TRBV12-3/TRBV12-4	TRBJ2-7	13	-	ASSFRRAPSWEQY
TRBV5-1	TRBJ2-6	15	-	ASSLVGGGSGANVLT
TRBV20-1	TRBJ2-1	13	TRBD2	SAPPLAGRYNEQF
TRBV28	TRBJ1-1	14	-	ASSLSWELMNTEAF
TRBV7-2	TRBJ2-5	13	TRBD2	ASSVPGLGQETQY
TRBV11-1	TRBJ2-1	14	-	ASSLVGGGINNEQF
TRBV7-2	TRBJ2-3	12	-	ASSSGPGADTQY
TRBV15	TRBJ2-7	12	-	ATSSTFGVYEQY
TRBV20-1	TRBJ2-7	15	TRBD2	SAAGTSTRRSTYEQY
TRBV20-1	-	11	-	SAIRGLGETQY
TRBV3-1	TRBJ2-1	9	-	ASSRREEQF
TRBV20-1	TRBJ2-1	17	TRBD1	SARAPPGQQPRSYNEQF
TRBV10-3	TRBJ2-5	14	TRBD2	AISRTGTSGAETQY
TRBV6-1	TRBJ2-1	16	TRBD2	ASSDAGTSAHRINEQF
TRBV27	TRBJ1-2	11	-	ASSGYGTYGYT
TRBV20-1	-	11	TRBD1	SASTGVTYEQY
TRBV5-1	TRBJ2-6	12	-	ASSLQGGANVLT
TRBV6-2/TRBV6-3	TRBJ2-1	15	TRBD2	ASSPLWTSGAYNEQF
TRBV25-1	TRBJ1-2	10	-	ASSELGMGYT
TRBV7-6	TRBJ2-2	13	TRBD1	ASSGTGANTGELF
TRBV29-1	TRBJ2-1	12	-	SVITGTRNNEQF
TRBV29-1	TRBJ2-1	10	-	SVEGVYNEQF
TRBV20-1	TRBJ2-5	9	-	SARYVETQY
TRBV7-9	TRBJ1-2	12	-	ASSLSLGQDGYT